Sequencing of this T cell receptor (beta chain) was carried out in a study of blood T cell repertoires in COVID-19. Across the whole study: COVID-19 samples from acute and convalescent phases originated in the United States, Italy and Spain. In each case, the material was cDNA or gDNA derived from T cells, B-cell-depleted T cells, or PBMCs.

Per the original methods: Counts of nucleated cells, estimated from reference gene primer amplification, were obtained. Sequencing used immunoSEQ multiplex PCR; TCRdb keeps in-frame clones, though not all of them. V and J calls and clone size are as listed in that table; D and trimming were resolved from the DNA. The sample includes 200,000 to 300,000 clones, around four fifths of them seen just once. The length of the CDR3 is 14 residues. CDR1 is SGHRS, CDR2 YFSETQ, per germline. Germline trimming cut 4 bases from V and 7 bases from J; bases unmatched to any gene: 5. The chain combines TRBV5-1 with TRBJ2-1; 10 bases fit TRBD2. The receptor's source is a man aged 50 or older with acute or convalescent COVID-19. The sequenced sample consisted of peripheral blood. CDR3 sequence reads: CASSISGGLNEQFF. In nucleotides, the CDR3 is TGCGCCAGCAGCATTAGCGGGGGGCTGAATGAGCAGTTCTTC. Looking up the rest from reference TRBV5-1 and TRBJ2-1 gives the full variable domain: KAGVTQTPRYLIKTRGQQVTLSCSPISGHRSVSWYQQTPGQGLQFLFEYFSETQRNKGNFPGRFSGRQFSNSRSEMNVSTLELGDSALYLCASSISGGLNEQFFGPGTRLTVL.